A selection of T cell receptor beta chains follows, all from one sample in a study of regulatory T cells in long-lasting Graves disease. In TCRdb, the multiplex PCR reads were re-called with MiXCR into one record per CDR3 protein. The data show fewer than 350,000 distinct CDR3 sequences, with 18% seen just once and roughly 35% held by the top ten. The sequences come from peripheral blood mononuclear cells (PBMCs), collected at new diagnosis, from a patient treated with antithyroid drugs. Every receptor here comes from a female donor with Graves disease. Each CDR3 is given with its conserved first and last residue. A D gene is named only where the DNA matches it firmly. Only part of the rows carry a size: once, few, many, or a class if the clone is expanded.

D: TRBD1
size: many
J: TRBJ1-1
V: TRBV20-1
DNA: TGCAGTGCTTTAAAGGGGGCCAGGGAAAGCCAGGGGACTTTCTTT
CDR3: CSALKGARESQGTFF

D: TRBD1
size: -
J: TRBJ1-6
V: TRBV12-3/TRBV12-4
DNA: TGTGCCAGCAAGCCGGCAGGGGGATATAATTCACCCCTCCACTTT
CDR3: CASKPAGGYNSPLHF

D: TRBD1
size: many
J: TRBJ1-4
V: TRBV27
DNA: TGTGCCAGCAGCTGGGGACAGGCCACCCTCGAAAAACTGTTTTTT
CDR3: CASSWGQATLEKLFF

D: -
size: few
J: TRBJ2-3
V: TRBV20-1
DNA: TGCAGTGCTAGGTGGGCAGATACGCAGTATTTT
CDR3: CSARWADTQYF

D: -
size: many
J: TRBJ1-5
V: TRBV2
DNA: TGTGCCAGCAGTAGCGGGAGTAGCAATCAGCCCCAGCATTTT
CDR3: CASSSGSSNQPQHF

D: TRBD2
size: few
J: TRBJ2-3
V: TRBV7-9
DNA: TGTGCCAGCAGCTTAGAACGACTAGCGGGCCTTGATACGCATTATTTT
CDR3: CASSLERLAGLDTHYF

D: TRBD1
size: many
J: TRBJ1-4
V: TRBV9
DNA: TGTGCCAGCGGGGGTGGAGGACAGGCTAATGAAAAACTGTTTTTT
CDR3: CASGGGGQANEKLFF

D: TRBD1
size: few
J: TRBJ1-5
V: TRBV19
DNA: TGTGCCAGTAGTCCCGGGACAGGGGCCAATCAGCCCCAGCATTTT
CDR3: CASSPGTGANQPQHF

D: TRBD1
size: many
J: TRBJ1-1
V: TRBV6-5
DNA: TGTGCCAGCAGTTCCAGGACAGGGGCGAACACTGAAGCTTTCTTT
CDR3: CASSSRTGANTEAFF

D: TRBD2
size: once
J: TRBJ2-3
V: TRBV5-4
DNA: TGTGCCAGCAGCGTGACTAGCGGGAGGGCCAGGGATACGCAGTATTTT
CDR3: CASSVTSGRARDTQYF

D: -
size: many
J: TRBJ1-2
V: TRBV12-3/TRBV12-4
DNA: TGTGCCAGCGGCAGGCCTGGCTATGGCTACACCTTC
CDR3: CASGRPGYGYTF

D: -
size: many
J: TRBJ2-6
V: TRBV28
DNA: TGTGCCAGCAGTTCGCCCAGGGCCCCTAACTCTGGGGCCAACGTCCTGACTTTC
CDR3: CASSSPRAPNSGANVLTF

D: TRBD1
size: many
J: TRBJ1-1
V: TRBV9
DNA: TGTGCCAGCAGCGGATACAGGGGTATGAACACTGAAGCTTTCTTT
CDR3: CASSGYRGMNTEAFF

D: -
size: many
J: TRBJ2-2
V: TRBV7-9
DNA: TGTGCCAGCAGCCCCTTTACGGCGGAGCTGTTTTTT
CDR3: CASSPFTAELFF

D: TRBD2
size: -
J: TRBJ2-2
V: TRBV12-3/TRBV12-4
DNA: TGTGCCAGCAGTTTTTATCTAGGACTAGCGGGAGGGCCGCACACCGGGGAGCTGTTTTTT
CDR3: CASSFYLGLAGGPHTGELFF

D: TRBD2
size: -
J: TRBJ2-1
V: TRBV20-1
DNA: TGCAGTGCTAGAGAAAGCGGGGCACAAGCGAACAATGAGCAGTTCTTC
CDR3: CSARESGAQANNEQFF

D: TRBD2
size: -
J: TRBJ2-1
V: TRBV12-3/TRBV12-4
DNA: TGTGCCAGCAGCCGGGCGACTAGCGGGAGGGCAGAGCAGTTCTTC
CDR3: CASSRATSGRAEQFF

D: TRBD1
size: many
J: TRBJ2-2
V: TRBV12-3/TRBV12-4
DNA: TGTGCCAGCAGTCTGGACAGGGTGAACACCGGGGAGCTGTTTTTT
CDR3: CASSLDRVNTGELFF

D: -
size: many
J: TRBJ1-1
V: TRBV28
DNA: TGTGCCGGTCGGACGGAGGAGGACACTGAAGCTTTCTTT
CDR3: CAGRTEEDTEAFF

D: TRBD2
size: few
J: TRBJ2-1
V: TRBV6-2/TRBV6-3
DNA: TGTGCCAGCAGACACGGGACTAGCGGGATCGATGAGCAGTTCTTC
CDR3: CASRHGTSGIDEQFF

D: -
size: -
J: TRBJ1-2
V: TRBV6-2/TRBV6-3
DNA: TGTGCCAGCAGTTACTCGAGCAGGGGCTACTCTAACTATGGCTACACCTTC
CDR3: CASSYSSRGYSNYGYTF

D: -
size: many
J: TRBJ2-1
V: TRBV6-1
DNA: TGTGCCAGCAGAGGGCCCCTCGGGGATGAGCAGTTCTTC
CDR3: CASRGPLGDEQFF

D: TRBD2
size: many
J: TRBJ2-7
V: TRBV28
DNA: TGTGCCAGCAGTGGGACTAGCGGGACCACGCTCTCCTACGAGCAGTACTTC
CDR3: CASSGTSGTTLSYEQYF

D: TRBD2
size: many
J: TRBJ2-7
V: TRBV11-2
DNA: TGTGCCAGCAGCTTAGATGCCCGACTAGCGGGAGAGTACGAGCAGTACTTC
CDR3: CASSLDARLAGEYEQYF

D: TRBD1
size: -
J: TRBJ2-3
V: TRBV29-1
DNA: TGCAGCGTTGACGGGACAGGGGCTACAGATACGCAGTATTTT
CDR3: CSVDGTGATDTQYF

D: -
size: many
J: TRBJ1-4
V: TRBV4-2
DNA: TGTGCCAGCAGCCAAGAAAGGGATCGCCTGGCTGAAAAACTGTTTTTT
CDR3: CASSQERDRLAEKLFF

D: TRBD2
size: many
J: TRBJ2-3
V: TRBV12-3/TRBV12-4
DNA: TGTGCCAGCAGTTTAGCCCCCGGGACTAGCGGCAGCACAGATACGCAGTATTTT
CDR3: CASSLAPGTSGSTDTQYF

D: -
size: many
J: TRBJ1-4
V: TRBV2
DNA: TGTGCCAGCATGGGGGCCGGCAGCTTTAATGAAAAACTGTTTTTT
CDR3: CASMGAGSFNEKLFF

D: -
size: few
J: TRBJ1-1
V: TRBV9
DNA: TGTGCCAGCAGCGTAGAACCTATGAACACTGAAACTTTCTTT
CDR3: CASSVEPMNTETFF

D: -
size: many
J: TRBJ2-5
V: TRBV7-2
DNA: TGTGCCAGCAGCTTAGGCACGGCCGGTCGCGGAAGCGCGAACATACAAGAGACCCAGTACTTC
CDR3: CASSLGTAGRGSANIQETQYF

D: TRBD2
size: many
J: TRBJ2-1
V: TRBV7-9
DNA: TGTGCCAGCAGCCCTTCCGGACTAGCGGGACTGAGCTCCTACAATGAGCAGTTCTTC
CDR3: CASSPSGLAGLSSYNEQFF

D: -
size: many
J: TRBJ1-5
V: TRBV12-3/TRBV12-4
DNA: TGTGCCAGCACCCCTCTACCTCCTACCAGCAATCAGCCCCAGCATTTT
CDR3: CASTPLPPTSNQPQHF

D: -
size: many
J: TRBJ1-4
V: TRBV19
DNA: TGTGCCAGTAGTTTGACAGAAGGAAATGAAAAACTGTTTTTT
CDR3: CASSLTEGNEKLFF

D: -
size: many
J: TRBJ1-3
V: TRBV2
DNA: TGTGCCAGCAGTTATTCCTACTCTGGAAACACCATATATTTT
CDR3: CASSYSYSGNTIYF

D: -
size: many
J: TRBJ1-5
V: TRBV7-9
DNA: TGTGCCAGCAGACGGGTAAGGGTTCATCAGCCCCAGCATTTT
CDR3: CASRRVRVHQPQHF

D: -
size: many
J: TRBJ1-1
V: TRBV20-1
DNA: TGCAGTGCTAGTAGGGCAGGACCGAACACTGAAGCTTTCTTT
CDR3: CSASRAGPNTEAFF

D: TRBD1
size: many
J: TRBJ1-2
V: TRBV19
DNA: TGTGCCAGTACCATCGGGGGGACAGGAGGCTACACCTTC
CDR3: CASTIGGTGGYTF

D: -
size: -
J: TRBJ2-7
V: TRBV19
DNA: TGTGCCAGTAGTATGGATTGGGGGAATCGGAACGAGCAGTACTTC
CDR3: CASSMDWGNRNEQYF

D: -
size: many
J: TRBJ2-2
V: TRBV15
DNA: TGTGCCACCAGCGAGACGGCTAACACCGGGGAGCTGTTTTTT
CDR3: CATSETANTGELFF

D: -
size: once
J: TRBJ1-1
V: TRBV12-3/TRBV12-4
DNA: TGTGCCAGCAACTCACCCAGGGCGACTGAAGCTTTCTTT
CDR3: CASNSPRATEAFF

D: -
size: few
J: TRBJ2-5
V: TRBV24-1
DNA: TGTGCCACCAGTGATATCAGGGAAGAGACCCAGTACTTC
CDR3: CATSDIREETQYF

D: TRBD2
size: many
J: TRBJ2-7
V: TRBV10-3
DNA: TGTGCCATCAGTGAGTCGAGCGGGAGTCCCGACGAGCAGTACTTC
CDR3: CAISESSGSPDEQYF

D: -
size: many
J: TRBJ2-1
V: TRBV24-1
DNA: TGTGCCACCAGTGATTTGGGGGGAGATGAGCAGTTCTTC
CDR3: CATSDLGGDEQFF

D: -
size: -
J: TRBJ2-7
V: TRBV18
DNA: TGTGCCAGCTCACCTTCAGATACCTACGAGCAGTACTTC
CDR3: CASSPSDTYEQYF

D: TRBD2
size: many
J: TRBJ2-1
V: TRBV20-1
DNA: TGCAGTGCTAGAGCAGGGCAACTAGCGGGGGATTCCTACAATGAGCAGTTCTTC
CDR3: CSARAGQLAGDSYNEQFF

D: TRBD2
size: -
J: TRBJ2-5
V: TRBV3-1
DNA: TGTGCCAGCAGCCACAGACTAGCGGGTACGCAGCCACAAGAGACCCAGTACTTC
CDR3: CASSHRLAGTQPQETQYF